The T cell receptor beta chain under discussion was sequenced for a study of T cells in Graves' hyperthyroidism and ophthalmopathy. Trimming pared 3 bases from V and 4 bases from J, leaving 30 bases between. The CDR3 length is 20 residues. Germline V gene data show CDR1 as MGHRA and CDR2 as YSYEKL. Reasons for excluding patients were uncontrolled infection, other autoimmune disease, pregnancy or lactation. Together with thyroid ultrasound, orbital computed tomography, serum thyroxine and TRAb, clinical symptoms were used for diagnoses. Study results and caveats: The model made its ophthalmopathy prediction, and onset followed a median around 6.5 months later.

What was amplified from RNA transcripts were TCR beta CDR3 regions. First-round RT-PCR of the TCR CDR3 relied on the HTBI primer set. TCRdb used MiXCR to reprocess the multiplex PCR reads, holding one entry per CDR3 protein. The data show about 300,000 distinct CDR3 sequences, 25% to 30% seen once. On this clonotype itself: Its antigen is currently unknown.

The TCR originated in a man aged 35-49 years with Graves' hyperthyroidism that later progressed to Graves' ophthalmopathy. The chain uses TRBV4-1 and TRBJ2-5; a weak D match, TRBD2 (5 bases). The sample comprised blood. DNA of the CDR3: TGCGCCAGCAGCCACGATACCGGACTTGCGGCGACGGCAATGGGAGAGACCCAGTACTTC. As protein: CASSHDTGLAATAMGETQYF.